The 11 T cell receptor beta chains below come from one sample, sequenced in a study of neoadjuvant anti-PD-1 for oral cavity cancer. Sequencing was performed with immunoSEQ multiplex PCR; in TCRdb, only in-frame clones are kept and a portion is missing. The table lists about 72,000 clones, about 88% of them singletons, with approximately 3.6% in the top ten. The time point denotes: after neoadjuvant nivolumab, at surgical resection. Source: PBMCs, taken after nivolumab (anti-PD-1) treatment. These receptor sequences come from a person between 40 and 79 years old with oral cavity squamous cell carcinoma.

The CDR3 here is CASAGDTQYF. The CDR3 DNA reads TGTGCCAGCGCTGGCGATACGCAGTATTTT. The J gene is TRBJ2-3, the V gene TRBV2; D call uncertain. Germline values: CDR1 SNHLY, CDR2 FYNNEI. This CDR3 is built from 10 residues. V was cut by 8 bases and J by 6 bases, with 6 bases left in between.

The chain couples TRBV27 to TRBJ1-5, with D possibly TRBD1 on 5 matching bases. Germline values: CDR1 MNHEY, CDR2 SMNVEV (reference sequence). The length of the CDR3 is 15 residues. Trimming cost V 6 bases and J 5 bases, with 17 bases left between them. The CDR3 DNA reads TGTGCCAGCAGCGAGGGGCCCCAGGTGTATCAGCCCCAGCATTTT. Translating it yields CASSEGPQVYQPQHF.

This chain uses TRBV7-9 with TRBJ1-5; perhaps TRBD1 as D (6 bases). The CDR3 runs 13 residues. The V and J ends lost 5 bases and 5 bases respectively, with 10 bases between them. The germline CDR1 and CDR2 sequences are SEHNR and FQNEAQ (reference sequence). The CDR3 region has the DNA TGTGCCAGCAGCCTACAGGGAGATCAGCCCCAGCATTTT. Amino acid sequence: CASSLQGDQPQHF. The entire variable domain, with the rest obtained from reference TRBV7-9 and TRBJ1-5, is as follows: DTGVSQNPRHKITKRGQNVTFRCDPISEHNRLYWYRQTLGQGPEFLTYFQNEAQLEKSRLLSDRFSAERPKGSFSTLEIQRTEQGDSAMYLCASSLQGDQPQHFGDGTRLSIL.

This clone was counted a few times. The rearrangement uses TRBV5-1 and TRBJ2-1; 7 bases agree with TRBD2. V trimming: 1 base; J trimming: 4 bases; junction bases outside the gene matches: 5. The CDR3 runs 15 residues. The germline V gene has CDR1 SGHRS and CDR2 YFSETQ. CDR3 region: CASSLSPAGYNEQFF. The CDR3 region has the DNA TGCGCCAGCAGCTTGTCCCCAGCGGGGTACAATGAGCAGTTCTTC.

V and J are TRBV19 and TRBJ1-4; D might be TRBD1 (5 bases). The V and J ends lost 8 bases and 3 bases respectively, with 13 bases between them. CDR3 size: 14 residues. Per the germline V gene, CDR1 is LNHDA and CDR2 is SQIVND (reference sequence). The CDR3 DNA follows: TGTGCCAGTCGCCGAAGGGGACCTAATGAAAAACTGTTTTTT. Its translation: CASRRRGPNEKLFF.

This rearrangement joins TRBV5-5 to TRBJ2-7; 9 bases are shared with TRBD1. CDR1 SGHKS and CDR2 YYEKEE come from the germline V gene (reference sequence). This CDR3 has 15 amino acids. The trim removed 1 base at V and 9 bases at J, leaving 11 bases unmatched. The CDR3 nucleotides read TGTGCCAGCAGCTTGAGTAGGACAGGGGCCGTCGTGCAGTACTTC. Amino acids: CASSLSRTGAVVQYF.

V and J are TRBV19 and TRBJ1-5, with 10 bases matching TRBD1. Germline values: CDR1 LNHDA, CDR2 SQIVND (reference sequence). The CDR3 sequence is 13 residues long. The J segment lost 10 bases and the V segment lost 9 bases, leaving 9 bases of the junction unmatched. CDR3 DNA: TGTGCCAGCACCCGGGACAGGGGAGGACCCCAGCATTTT. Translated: CASTRDRGGPQHF.

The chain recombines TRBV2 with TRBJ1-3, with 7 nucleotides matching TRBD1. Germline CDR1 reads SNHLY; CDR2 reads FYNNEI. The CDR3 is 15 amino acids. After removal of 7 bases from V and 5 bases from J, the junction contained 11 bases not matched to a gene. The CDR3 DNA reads TGTGCCAGCACCCTGGGACAGACTATCAGAAACACCATATATTTT. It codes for CASTLGQTIRNTIYF.

The CDR3 DNA follows: TGCGCCAGCAGCCAGGCGGGCGGAGGGGGGGAGACCCAGTACTTC. It encodes CASSQAGGGGETQYF. The chain employs TRBV5-1 and TRBJ2-5, with D possibly called TRBD1 or TRBD2 (6 bases each). The germline gives CDR1 SGHRS, CDR2 YFSETQ. This CDR3 region has 15 residues. V dropped 4 bases and J dropped 5 bases, with 18 bases sitting between them.

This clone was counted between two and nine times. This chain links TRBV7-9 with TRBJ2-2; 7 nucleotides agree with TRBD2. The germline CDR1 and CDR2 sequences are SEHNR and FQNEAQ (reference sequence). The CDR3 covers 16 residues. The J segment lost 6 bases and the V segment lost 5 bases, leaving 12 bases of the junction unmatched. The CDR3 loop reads CASSPSHSGGPGELFF. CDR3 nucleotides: TGTGCCAGCAGCCCCAGCCACTCGGGGGGACCCGGGGAGCTGTTTTTT.

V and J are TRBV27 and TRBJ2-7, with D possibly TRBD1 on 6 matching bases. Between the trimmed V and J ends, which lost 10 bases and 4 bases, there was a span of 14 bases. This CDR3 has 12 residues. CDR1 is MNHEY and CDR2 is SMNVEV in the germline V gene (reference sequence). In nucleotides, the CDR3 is TGTGCCAACCCAGGGGCAAGATACGAGCAGTACTTC. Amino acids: CANPGARYEQYF.